This T cell receptor beta chain originates from a study of T cell repertoires in cytomegalovirus infection. TCRdb used MiXCR to reprocess the reads, holding one entry per CDR3 protein. The table records 350,000 to 400,000 distinct CDR3 sequences, about 35% of them present only once. The table lists this clonotype with a count of one. Its antigen is undetermined. Trimming removed 6 bases from V and 7 bases from J, with 18 bases in between. The CDR3 contains 15 residues. The chain links TRBV12-3 or TRBV12-4 to TRBJ2-2; D possibly corresponds to TRBD2 (7 bases). The source material was cultured PBMCs, sampled from culture after CMV antigen stimulation. The sequence was obtained from a human donor in good health (CMV status not recorded). Some clones in this sample may be carry-over from other donors' samples. This CDR3 is CASSARGLAVGELFF. DNA of the CDR3: TGTGCCAGCAGCGCCCGGGGGCTAGCGGTCGGGGAGCTGTTTTTT.